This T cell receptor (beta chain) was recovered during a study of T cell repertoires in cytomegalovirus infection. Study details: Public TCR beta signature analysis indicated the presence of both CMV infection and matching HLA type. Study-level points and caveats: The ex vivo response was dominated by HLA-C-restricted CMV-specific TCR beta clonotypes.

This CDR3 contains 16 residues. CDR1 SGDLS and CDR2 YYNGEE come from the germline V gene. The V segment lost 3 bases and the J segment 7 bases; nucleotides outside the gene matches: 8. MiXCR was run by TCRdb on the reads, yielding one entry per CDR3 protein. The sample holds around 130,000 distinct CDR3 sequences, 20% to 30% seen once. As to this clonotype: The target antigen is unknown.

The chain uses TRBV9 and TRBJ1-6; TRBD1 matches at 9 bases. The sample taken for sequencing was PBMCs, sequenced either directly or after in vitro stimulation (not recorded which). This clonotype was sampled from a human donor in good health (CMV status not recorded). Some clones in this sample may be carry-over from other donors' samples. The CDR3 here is CASSGARDRENSPLHF. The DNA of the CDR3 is TGTGCCAGCAGCGGGGCCCGGGACAGGGAGAATTCACCCCTCCACTTT.